One sample yielded the 4 T cell receptor beta chains listed below, sequenced in a study of cytomegalovirus exposure and HLA in healthy donors. The primer mix had 60 Vbeta and 13 Jbeta primers. Generated by immunoSEQ multiplex PCR, the TCRdb table keeps only in-frame clones and is missing some. Of some 140,000 clones in the sample, about 74% were seen once. The sequencing sample was made of PBMCs. The receptors here all came from a woman between 55 and 75 years old in good health and CMV-seronegative.

The chain uses TRBV5-5 and TRBJ2-7; TRBD1 matches 7 bases. This CDR3 is 15 amino acids long. Germline V CDR1 and CDR2: SGHKS, YYEKEE (reference sequence). V shed 3 bases, J shed 4 bases, and the junction held 10 bases outside the gene matches. The CDR3 loop is CASSSLRDRTYEQYF. As DNA, the CDR3 is TGTGCCAGCAGCTCACTTCGGGACAGAACATACGAGCAGTACTTC.

The gene calls are TRBV7-3 and TRBJ2-2; D possibly corresponds to TRBD2 (7 bases). Germline lookup yields CDR1 SGHTA and CDR2 FQGTGA. The V gene lost 8 bases and the J gene lost 2 bases, with 18 bases spanning the gap. CDR3 length equals 16 residues. For the CDR3, the DNA is TGTGCCAGCGCCCTAACCGGGGGGCTTAACACCGGGGAGCTGTTTTTT. This encodes CASALTGGLNTGELFF.

There are a few counts of this clone. V gene TRBV6-5 combines with J gene TRBJ2-6, with D unclear. Trimming took off 6 bases at V and 2 bases at J, with 11 bases between the two ends. The germline V gene has CDR1 MNHEY and CDR2 SVGAGI. The length of the CDR3 is 15 residues. For the CDR3, the DNA is TGTGCCAGCAGAAACTCAGGCGCTGGGGCCAACGTCCTGACTTTC. It encodes CASRNSGAGANVLTF.

The CDR3 coding sequence is TGTGCCAGCAGGCATTCGGGGTACGAGCAGTACTTC. This translates into CASRHSGYEQYF. The chain combines TRBV2 with TRBJ2-7, with a tentative D call TRBD2 (5 bases). The CDR3 is 12 residues long. Germline V gene sequence: CDR1 SNHLY, CDR2 FYNNEI. V was shortened by 6 bases and J by 4 bases, with 10 bases between the two germline ends.